The sequence of this T cell receptor (beta chain) was determined in a study of blood T cells in healthy people across ages. This clonotype came up a few times. The germline CDR1 and CDR2 sequences are ENHRY and SYGVKD. The CDR3 runs to 15 residues. V lost 4 bases and J 5 bases, leaving 17 bases between the germline ends. A second PCR, run for about 7 to 11 cycles, used a sample-barcoded 5' primer plus a J-beta primer mix. TCRdb re-analysed the 5' RACE reads in MiXCR, keeping a single row per CDR3 protein. This sample yields nearly 800,000 distinct CDR3 sequences, of which 25% are seen a single time; approximately 3.7% belongs to the top ten. These data were also reused for a study on T cells of mothers and their children.

This chain connects TRBV10-3 to TRBJ2-5, with D possibly matching TRBD1 (6 bases). The clonotype comes from a boy between 5 and 17 years old in good health. The source material was blood. The CDR3 protein is CAISATDREEETQYF. In DNA, the CDR3 is TGTGCCATCAGTGCCACGGACAGAGAAGAGGAGACCCAGTACTTC.